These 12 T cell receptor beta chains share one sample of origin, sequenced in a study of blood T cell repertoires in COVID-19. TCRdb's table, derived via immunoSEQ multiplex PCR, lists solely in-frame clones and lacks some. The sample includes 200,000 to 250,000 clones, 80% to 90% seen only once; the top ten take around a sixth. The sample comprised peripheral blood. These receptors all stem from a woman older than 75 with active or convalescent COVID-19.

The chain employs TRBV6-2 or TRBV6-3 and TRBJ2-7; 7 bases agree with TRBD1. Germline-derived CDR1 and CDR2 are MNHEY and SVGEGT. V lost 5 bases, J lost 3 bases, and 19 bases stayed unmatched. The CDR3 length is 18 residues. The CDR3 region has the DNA TGTGCCAGCAGTACTCCCCGACAGGGTTCCCCTCTGGTCTACGAGCAGTACTTC. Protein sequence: CASSTPRQGSPLVYEQYF.

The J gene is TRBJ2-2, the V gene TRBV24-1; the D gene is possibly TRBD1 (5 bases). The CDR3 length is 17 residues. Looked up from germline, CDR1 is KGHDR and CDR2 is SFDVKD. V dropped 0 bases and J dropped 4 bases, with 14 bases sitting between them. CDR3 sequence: CATSDLPGALGTGELFF. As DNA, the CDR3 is TGTGCCACCAGTGATTTGCCTGGGGCCTTGGGCACCGGGGAGCTGTTTTTT.

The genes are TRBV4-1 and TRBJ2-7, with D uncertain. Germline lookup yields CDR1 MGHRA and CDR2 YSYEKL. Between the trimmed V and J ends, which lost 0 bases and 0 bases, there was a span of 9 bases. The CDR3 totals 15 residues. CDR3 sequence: CASSQDPRSSYEQYF. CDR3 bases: TGCGCCAGCAGCCAAGATCCCCGTAGCTCCTACGAGCAGTACTTC.

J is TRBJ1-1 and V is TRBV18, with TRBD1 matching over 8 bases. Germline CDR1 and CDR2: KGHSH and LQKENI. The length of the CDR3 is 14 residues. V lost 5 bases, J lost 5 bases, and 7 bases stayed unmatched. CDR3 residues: CASSGDRRETEAFF. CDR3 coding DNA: TGTGCCAGCTCAGGGGACAGGCGGGAGACTGAAGCTTTCTTT.

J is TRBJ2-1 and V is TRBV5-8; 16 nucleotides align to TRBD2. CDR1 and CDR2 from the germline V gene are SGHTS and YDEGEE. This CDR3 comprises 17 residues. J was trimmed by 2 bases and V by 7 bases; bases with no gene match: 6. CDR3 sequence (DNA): TGTGCCAGCGGGGGACTAGCGGGAGGGAGAACCTACAATGAGCAGTTCTTC. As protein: CASGGLAGGRTYNEQFF.

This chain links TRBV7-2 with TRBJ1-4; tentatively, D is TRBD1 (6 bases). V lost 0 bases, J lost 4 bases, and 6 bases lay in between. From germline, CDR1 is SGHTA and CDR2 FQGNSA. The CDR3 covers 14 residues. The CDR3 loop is CASSLARGNEKLFF. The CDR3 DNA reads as TGTGCCAGCAGCTTAGCCAGGGGTAATGAAAAACTGTTTTTT. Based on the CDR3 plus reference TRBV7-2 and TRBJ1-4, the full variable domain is GAGVSQSPSNKVTEKGKDVELRCDPISGHTALYWYRQSLGQGLEFLIYFQGNSAPDKSGLPSDRFSAERTGGSVSTLTIQRTQQEDSAVYLCASSLARGNEKLFFGSGTQLSVL.

The CDR3 nucleotides are TGTGCCAGCAGCCCACCCGAGGCCTATGGCAAAAACATTCAGTACTTC. Translation gives CASSPPEAYGKNIQYF. The chain couples TRBV13 to TRBJ2-4; D uncertain. Trimming pared 5 bases from V and 3 bases from J, leaving 17 bases between. Germline values: CDR1 PRHDT, CDR2 FYEKMQ (reference sequence). This CDR3 has 16 residues.

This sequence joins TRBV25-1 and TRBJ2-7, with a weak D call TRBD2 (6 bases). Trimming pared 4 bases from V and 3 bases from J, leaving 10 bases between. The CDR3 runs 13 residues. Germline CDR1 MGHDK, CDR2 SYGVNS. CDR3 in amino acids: CASSGGGFYEQYF. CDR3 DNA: TGTGCCAGCAGTGGGGGAGGTTTCTACGAGCAGTACTTC.

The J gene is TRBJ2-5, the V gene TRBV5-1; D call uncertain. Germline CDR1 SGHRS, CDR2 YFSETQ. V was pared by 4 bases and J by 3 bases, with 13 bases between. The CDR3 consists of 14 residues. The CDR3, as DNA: TGCGCCAGCAGCCCTAGTTCTCCCGAAGAGACCCAGTACTTC. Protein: CASSPSSPEETQYF.

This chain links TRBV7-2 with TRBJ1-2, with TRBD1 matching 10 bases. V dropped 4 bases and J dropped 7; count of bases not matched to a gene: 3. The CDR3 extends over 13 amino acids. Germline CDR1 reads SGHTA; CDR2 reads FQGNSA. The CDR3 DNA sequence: TGTGCCAGCAGCTCGGACAGGGGGATTGGCTACACCTTC. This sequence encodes CASSSDRGIGYTF.

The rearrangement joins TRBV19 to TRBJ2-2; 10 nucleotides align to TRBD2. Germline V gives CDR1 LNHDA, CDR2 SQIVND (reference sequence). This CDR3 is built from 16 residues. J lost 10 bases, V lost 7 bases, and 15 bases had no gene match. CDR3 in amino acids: CASNGVAGGLEEELFF. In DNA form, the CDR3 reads TGTGCCAGTAACGGGGTAGCGGGAGGATTAGAAGAGGAGCTGTTTTTT.

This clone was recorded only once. The DNA for the CDR3 is TGTGCCTGGAGTGTACTTAACAGTCCTGGAAACACCATATATTTT. This encodes CAWSVLNSPGNTIYF. This chain uses TRBV30 with TRBJ1-3; D is undetermined. Trimming left V 0 bases short and J 2 bases short, with 11 bases between. The CDR3 runs 15 residues. Looked up from germline, CDR1 is GTSNPN and CDR2 is SVGIG (reference sequence).